Detailed here is one T cell receptor beta chain. Its antigen is as yet unknown. Profiled with immunoSEQ multiplex PCR; TCRdb holds only in-frame clones, not every one. The sample comprises roughly 6,600 clones, more than 55% of which are singletons, and around 40% rests with the top ten. The CDR3 length is 11 residues. Trimming removed 1 base at V and 8 bases at J, with 5 bases between. Germline CDR1 SGHAT, CDR2 FQNNGV. This entry comes from a study of CD8 T cell repertoires and HIV-1 epitope variants. Study information: An uncultured baseline aliquot held 1M T cells.

Broader study findings: Beta chains alone show antigen proliferation, not cytokine profile or function. The TAALDMSHF plasma variant had no responses, unlike KF9 (about 5 clonotypes) and HW9 (one).

This sequence originates from a male donor with HIV. The sample was cultured CD8+ T cells derived from PBMCs. The chain links TRBV11-2 to TRBJ1-1, with D unclear. CDR3 coding DNA: TGTGCCAGCAGCTTAGGACTAGAAGCTTTCTTT. This sequence encodes CASSLGLEAFF.